This T cell receptor beta chain was obtained from a study of T cells in Graves' hyperthyroidism and ophthalmopathy. Trimming stripped 6 bases from V and 3 bases from J, with 18 bases between. Germline CDR1 MGHDK, CDR2 SYGVNS. The CDR3 totals 16 residues. Using RNA transcripts as the source, TCR beta CDR3 regions were amplified. Initially, a first-round RT-PCR of the TCR CDR3 employed the HTBI primer set. Via MiXCR, TCRdb re-called the multiplex PCR reads, giving one row per CDR3 protein. Of roughly 710,000 distinct CDR3 sequences listed, around 40% are singletons. The authors deemed Graves' hyperthyroidism stable absent ophthalmopathy progression within 18 months. Patients having uncontrolled infection, another autoimmune disease, pregnancy or lactation were not included. Approximately 9.3 ml of fresh peripheral blood supplied the PBMCs.

This TCR derives from a woman between 35 and 50 years old with Graves' hyperthyroidism. Sequencing input: blood. This rearrangement joins TRBV25-1 to TRBJ1-3; possible D gene TRBD1, 6 bases. CDR3 DNA sequence: TGTGCCAGCAGGTTTTTCCAGGGGAATCATGGAAACACCATATATTTT. It encodes CASRFFQGNHGNTIYF.